These 20 T cell receptor beta chains were sequenced from one sample in a study of blood T cell repertoires in COVID-19. TCRdb's copy holds only in-frame clones and misses some; the assay was immunoSEQ multiplex PCR. The sample contains 110,000 or so clones, around 90% of which appear only once. The specimen sequenced was peripheral blood. The receptors shown here come from a human donor in a cohort sampled during active COVID-19.

J is TRBJ2-2 and V is TRBV2, with no clear D. There are 14 residues in the CDR3. Trimming cost V 4 bases and J 11 bases, with 17 bases left between them. The germline V gene has CDR1 SNHLY and CDR2 FYNNEI. As DNA, the CDR3 is TGTGCCAGCAGTGCCGGGTCCCGGGTTATAGAGCTGTTTTTT. It translates to CASSAGSRVIELFF.

This chain links TRBV27 with TRBJ1-4, with 7 bases matching TRBD1. The ends lost 6 bases at V and 3 bases at J; junction bases unmatched: 7. This CDR3 has 15 residues. CDR1 is MNHEY and CDR2 is SMNVEV in the germline V gene (reference sequence). The DNA for the CDR3 is TGTGCCAGCAGGCCTCCGGGACAGTCTAATGAAAAACTGTTTTTT. It specifies CASRPPGQSNEKLFF. Using reference TRBV27 and TRBJ1-4 for the parts outside the CDR3, the full variable domain is EAQVTQNPRYLITVTGKKLTVTCSQNMNHEYMSWYRQDPGLGLRQIYYSMNVEVTDKGDVPEGYKVSRKEKRNFPLILESPSPNQTSLYFCASRPPGQSNEKLFFGSGTQLSVL.

This clone was counted once. The chain links TRBV10-3 to TRBJ2-7, with a possible D match to TRBD1 (5 bases). CDR1 ENHRY and CDR2 SYGVKD come from the germline V gene. The CDR3 is 16 amino acids. Trimming shortened V by 0 bases and J by 0 bases, and 12 bases separated the two germline ends. The CDR3 loop is CAISESAGILSYEQYF. The CDR3 DNA reads as TGTGCCATCAGTGAGTCAGCAGGGATACTCTCCTACGAGCAGTACTTC.

This CDR3 reads CASSIGLAGPSDTQYF. The CDR3 DNA reads TGTGCCAGTAGTATAGGACTAGCGGGACCCTCTGATACGCAGTATTTT. The rearrangement uses TRBV19 and TRBJ2-3; TRBD2 matches at 11 bases. This CDR3 has 16 amino acids. The junction had 6 bases not matched to a gene; V was cut back by 1 base and J by 6 bases. Per germline, CDR1 LNHDA and CDR2 SQIVND (reference sequence).

The chain combines TRBV28 with TRBJ2-7; 7 positions match TRBD2. V shed 10 bases, J shed 2 bases, and the junction held 11 bases outside the gene matches. This CDR3 is built from 14 residues. Looked up from germline, CDR1 is MDHEN and CDR2 is SYDVKM. CDR3 loop: CAIAVASGAYEQYF. The CDR3 DNA is TGTGCCATCGCGGTGGCTAGCGGAGCCTACGAGCAGTACTTC. Full variable domain (missing parts from reference TRBV28 and TRBJ2-7): DVKVTQSSRYLVKRTGEKVFLECVQDMDHENMFWYRQDPGLGLRLIYFSYDVKMKEKGDIPEGYSVSREKKERFSLILESASTNQTSMYLCAIAVASGAYEQYFGPGTRLTVT.

J is TRBJ1-5 and V is TRBV29-1, with D possibly TRBD1 on 5 matching bases. The germline gives CDR1 SQVTM, CDR2 ANQGSEA. The CDR3 sequence is 15 residues long. Trimming left V 4 bases short and J 6 bases short, with 19 bases between. DNA of the CDR3: TGCAGCGTTGGGGGACCGGGGGATGGCGGTCAGCCCCAGCATTTT. Translating gives CSVGGPGDGGQPQHF.

A remark on this clone: One end of the junction does not line up with germline, which may come from a read error. The chain combines TRBV5-8 with TRBJ2-6; 9 nucleotides line up with TRBD1. The CDR3 contains 14 residues. CDR1 is SGHTS and CDR2 is YDEGEE in the germline V gene. CDR3 DNA sequence: TGTGCCAGCAGCTTGGGACAGGGGGGCAACGTCCTGACTTTC. This gives the protein CASSLGQGGNVLTF. The whole variable domain, filled in from reference TRBV5-8 and TRBJ2-6, reads EAGVTQSPTHLIKTRGQQATLRCSPISGHTSVYWYQQALGLGLQFLLWYDEGEERNRGNFPPRFSGRQFPNYSSELNVNALELEDSALYLCASSLGQGGNVLTFGAGSRLTVL.

The V call is TRBV7-3, the J call TRBJ2-2; D is perhaps TRBD1 (5 bases). The ends were cut back, 5 bases at V and 3 bases at J, with 13 bases in the middle. CDR1 SGHTA and CDR2 FQGTGA come from the germline V gene. The CDR3 has 15 amino acids. This CDR3 is CASSRGGYDTGELFF. CDR3 sequence (DNA): TGTGCCAGCAGCAGGGGTGGGTACGACACCGGGGAGCTGTTTTTT.

This clone was seen only once. V is TRBV19 and J is TRBJ1-6, with 9 bases matching TRBD1. V gave up 5 bases and J gave up 6 bases; unmatched junction bases: 11. The germline V gene encodes CDR1 LNHDA and CDR2 SQIVND (reference sequence). This CDR3 contains 17 residues. The DNA for the CDR3 is TGTGCCAGTAGTCCCAGGACAGGGGCCCAAATTAATTCACCCCTCCACTTT. Protein product: CASSPRTGAQINSPLHF. Using reference TRBV19 and TRBJ1-6 for the parts outside the CDR3, the full variable domain is DGGITQSPKYLFRKEGQNVTLSCEQNLNHDAMYWYRQDPGQGLRLIYYSQIVNDFQKGDIAEGYSVSREKKESFPLTVTSAQKNPTAFYLCASSPRTGAQINSPLHFGNGTRLTVT.

The rearrangement joins TRBV11-3 to TRBJ2-2, with 8 bases that match TRBD2. CDR1 SGHNT and CDR2 YENEEA come from the germline V gene. CDR3 length: 16 residues. The ends lost 5 bases at V and 5 bases at J; junction bases unmatched: 10. As DNA, the CDR3 is TGTGCCAGCAGCCTCAACCCGGGAGGGGGGACCGGGGAGCTGTTTTTT. Translated, it gives CASSLNPGGGTGELFF. Together with reference TRBV11-3 and TRBJ2-2, the CDR3 gives the full variable domain: EAGVVQSPRYKIIEKKQPVAFWCNPISGHNTLYWYLQNLGQGPELLIRYENEEAVDDSQLPKDRFSAERLKGVDSTLKIQPAELGDSAVYLCASSLNPGGGTGELFFGEGSRLTVL.

The J gene is TRBJ1-1, the V gene TRBV3-1 (or the pseudogene TRBV3-2); D unresolved. CDR1 and CDR2 from the germline V gene are LGHDT and YNNKEL (reference sequence). Trimming shortened V by 0 bases and J by 1 base, and 6 bases separated the two germline ends. The CDR3 extends over 14 amino acids. CDR3 DNA sequence: TGTGCCAGCAGCCAAGAAAGCCGGAACACTGAAGCTTTCTTT. Its protein is CASSQESRNTEAFF.

The chain joins TRBV5-1 to TRBJ1-1; possible D gene TRBD1, 6 bases. Germline CDR1 SGHRS, CDR2 YFSETQ. This CDR3 has 14 residues. V lost 4 bases to trimming and J lost 7 bases, with 17 bases between them. The CDR3 sequence: CASSAGRQDLEAFF. In nucleotides, the CDR3 is TGCGCCAGCAGCGCAGGTCGACAGGACCTTGAAGCTTTCTTT. The full variable domain, with the rest looked up from reference TRBV5-1 and TRBJ1-1, is KAGVTQTPRYLIKTRGQQVTLSCSPISGHRSVSWYQQTPGQGLQFLFEYFSETQRNKGNFPGRFSGRQFSNSRSEMNVSTLELGDSALYLCASSAGRQDLEAFFGQGTRLTVV.

The chain employs TRBV12-3 or TRBV12-4 and TRBJ1-5; 9 positions match TRBD1. The ends lost 8 bases at V and 9 bases at J; junction bases unmatched: 5. This CDR3 is built from 12 residues. CDR3 region: CASQQGAPPQHF. In DNA form, the CDR3 reads TGTGCCAGCCAACAGGGGGCACCGCCCCAGCATTTT.

The gene calls are TRBV5-4 and TRBJ2-7; 12 bases align to TRBD1. J lost 0 bases, V lost 2 bases, and 9 bases had no gene match. The CDR3 is 18 residues long. The germline V gene has CDR1 SGHNT and CDR2 YYREEE (reference sequence). The CDR3 DNA reads TGTGCCAGCAGCTTAGGGACAGGGGGCGATCGGGGCTCCTACGAGCAGTACTTC. It encodes CASSLGTGGDRGSYEQYF.

The genes are TRBV6-1 and TRBJ1-5; D not certain. Deletions cut 2 bases from V and 12 bases from J, with 5 bases between. CDR1 is MNHNS and CDR2 is SASEGT in the germline V gene. The CDR3 contains 10 residues. This CDR3 is CASSELYQHF. The DNA for the CDR3 is TGTGCCAGCAGTGAACTGTACCAGCATTTT.

This chain uses TRBV10-3 with TRBJ1-2; maybe TRBD1 (6 bases). In germline, CDR1 is ENHRY, CDR2 SYGVKD. Trimming shortened V by 4 bases and J by 7 bases, and 16 bases separated the two germline ends. This CDR3 has 14 residues. The chain's CDR3 is CAISGEGGRSGYTF. The CDR3 nucleotides are TGTGCCATCAGTGGAGAGGGGGGGCGATCTGGCTACACCTTC.

The chain couples TRBV10-3 to TRBJ1-1; a possible D gene is TRBD1 (6 bases). The length of the CDR3 is 14 residues. Germline lookup yields CDR1 ENHRY and CDR2 SYGVKD. The V end lost 8 bases, the J end lost 1 base, and 14 bases lay between the germline ends. CDR3 residues: CAIQQGGGNTEAFF. In nucleotides, the CDR3 is TGTGCCATCCAACAGGGTGGGGGGAACACTGAAGCTTTCTTT.

V and J are TRBV6-5 and TRBJ2-7; TRBD2 agrees at 8 bases. The junction had 8 bases not matched to a gene; V was cut back by 5 bases and J by 5 bases. Germline V gene lookup returns CDR1 MNHEY and CDR2 SVGAGI. The CDR3 contains 14 residues. As DNA, the CDR3 is TGTGCCAGCAGTCCAGGACTAGCTACCGACGAGCAGTACTTC. This translates into CASSPGLATDEQYF.

J is TRBJ2-5 and V is TRBV6-5; the D is unclear. CDR1 is MNHEY and CDR2 is SVGAGI in the germline V gene. Trimming removed 0 bases at V and 5 bases at J, with 13 bases between. This CDR3 region has 15 residues. CDR3 DNA: TGTGCCAGCAGTTACTCCACTATAACCCCGGAGACCCAGTACTTC. Translated, it gives CASSYSTITPETQYF.

The chain has TRBV18 and TRBJ1-4, with 8 bases fitting TRBD1. Unmatched junction bases numbered 7, after V lost 2 bases and J lost 8 bases. CDR1 and CDR2 (germline): KGHSH, LQKENI. CDR3 size: 15 residues. CDR3 sequence: CASSPETGVKEKLFF. The CDR3 nucleotides read TGTGCCAGCTCACCAGAGACAGGGGTTAAAGAAAAACTGTTTTTT.